This passage covers 22 T cell receptor beta chains from one sample sequenced in a study of shared clonotypes between healthy human individuals (dated by TCRdb to the early 2020s). The library was generated by the immunoSEQ multiplex PCR assay. In TCRdb, the immuneACCESS table is reduced to in-frame sequences with V and J assigned. These tables do not hold every clone; where another copy was compared, an unresolved V gene accounts for under half, and the others remain unexplained. A total of over 850,000 clones appear in this sample, 75% to 85% of them only once. More than 0.5% of the sample lies in the top ten. The sample comprised memory CD4+ T cells from PBMCs. The sample's cell subset or site label, decoded: CD45RA-negative fraction. The receptors shown here come from a man between 18 and 29 years old in good health. Some clones in this sample may be carry-over from other donors' samples.

The J gene is TRBJ2-7, the V gene TRBV5-1, with 9 positions matching TRBD2. This CDR3 region has 19 residues. V was pared by 2 bases and J by 1 base, with 16 bases of the junction left unmatched. CDR1 SGHRS and CDR2 YFSETQ come from the germline V gene. This CDR3 reads CASSFRSLGRGRESYEQYF. The CDR3 region has the DNA TGCGCCAGCAGCTTCAGGTCGCTTGGGCGCGGGAGGGAATCCTACGAGCAGTACTTC.

This clone has more than one count but fewer than ten. The V gene is TRBV7-3, the J gene TRBJ1-1; TRBD1 might be the D (5 bases). V shed 4 bases and J shed 5 bases, with 11 bases lying between them. The length of the CDR3 is 13 residues. The germline V gene has CDR1 SGHTA and CDR2 FQGTGA. The CDR3 loop reads CASSSQGRTEAFF. CDR3 in DNA: TGTGCCAGCAGCTCTCAGGGACGGACTGAAGCTTTCTTT.

This rearrangement joins TRBV28 to TRBJ1-2, with D possibly matching TRBD1 (6 bases). The V and J ends lost 7 bases and 4 bases respectively, with 22 bases between them. CDR1 is MDHEN and CDR2 is SYDVKM in the germline V gene. This CDR3 is built from 16 residues. The chain's CDR3 is CASTRGGAYSGYGYTF. CDR3 sequence (DNA): TGTGCCAGCACCCGGGGGGGGGCCTATAGTGGCTATGGCTACACCTTC.

V is TRBV25-1 and J is TRBJ2-1; 15 bases line up with TRBD2. The V segment lost 1 base and the J segment 5 bases; nucleotides outside the gene matches: 6. CDR1 is MGHDK and CDR2 is SYGVNS in the germline V gene. CDR3 length equals 18 residues. The CDR3 region has the DNA TGTGCCAGCAGTGAATCCTACCGGACTAGCGGGAGGGACAATGAGCAGTTCTTC. Translating gives CASSESYRTSGRDNEQFF. The entire variable domain, with the rest obtained from reference TRBV25-1 and TRBJ2-1, is as follows: EADIYQTPRYLVIGTGKKITLECSQTMGHDKMYWYQQDPGMELHLIHYSYGVNSTEKGDLSSESTVSRIRTEHFPLTLESARPSHTSQYLCASSESYRTSGRDNEQFFGPGTRLTVL.

V usage is TRBV7-2 and J usage is TRBJ1-1, with 7 bases matching TRBD1. This CDR3 is built from 15 residues. Trimming removed 0 bases from V and 3 bases from J; junction bases left unmatched: 4. The V gene's germline CDR1 is SGHTA and CDR2 FQGNSA. CDR3 residues: CASSLALQGYTEAFF. Written as DNA, the CDR3 is TGTGCCAGCAGCTTAGCGTTACAGGGGTACACTGAAGCTTTCTTT.

The V call is TRBV5-1, the J call TRBJ1-2; D possibly corresponds to TRBD1 (5 bases). This CDR3 region has 13 residues. V was pared by 0 bases and J by 8 bases, with 11 bases between. CDR1 and CDR2 from the germline V gene are SGHRS and YFSETQ. The CDR3 DNA sequence: TGCGCCAGCAGCTTGGCGCGGACAACAGGCTACACCTTC. Amino acid sequence: CASSLARTTGYTF.

This chain links TRBV2 with TRBJ1-1; D not resolved. Looked up from germline, CDR1 is SNHLY and CDR2 is FYNNEI. The CDR3 runs 13 residues. Trimming stripped 7 bases from V and 0 bases from J, with 9 bases between. Written as DNA, the CDR3 is TGTGCCAGCATGGAGGGTGTGAACACTGAAGCTTTCTTT. Its protein is CASMEGVNTEAFF.

J is TRBJ1-4 and V is TRBV5-4, with D tentatively TRBD1 (5 bases). The CDR3 runs 14 residues. V was pared by 4 bases and J by 7 bases, with 14 bases between. Germline V gives CDR1 SGHNT, CDR2 YYREEE (reference sequence). Here the CDR3 reads CASSRRDQGEKLFF. The CDR3 DNA reads TGTGCCAGCAGCCGACGGGACCAGGGTGAAAAACTGTTTTTT. Using reference TRBV5-4 and TRBJ1-4 for the parts outside the CDR3, the full variable domain is ETGVTQSPTHLIKTRGQQVTLRCSSQSGHNTVSWYQQALGQGPQFIFQYYREEENGRGNFPPRFSGLQFPNYSSELNVNALELDDSALYLCASSRRDQGEKLFFGSGTQLSVL.

As for this clone: Other DNA sequences in this specimen translate into the identical CDR3. The chain joins TRBV5-1 to TRBJ1-1; 7 bases align to TRBD1. J lost 8 bases, V lost 3 bases, and 7 bases had no gene match. CDR1 SGHRS and CDR2 YFSETQ come from the germline V gene. The CDR3 has 13 residues. The CDR3 bases are TGCGCCAGCAGCTCCCCAGGGGGGACCGAAGCTTTCTTT. As protein: CASSSPGGTEAFF.

A note on this clone: Distinct nucleotide sequences in the sample also encode this CDR3. The chain's CDR3 is CASSLELDTQYF. In DNA, the CDR3 is TGCGCCAGCAGCTTGGAATTGGATACGCAGTATTTT. V gene TRBV5-1 combines with J gene TRBJ2-3; D unresolved. Germline V lookup: CDR1 SGHRS, CDR2 YFSETQ. V gave up 0 bases and J gave up 6 bases, with 5 bases separating them. This CDR3 contains 12 residues.

The CDR3 DNA reads as TGTGCCAGCCGCCGGGCGGGAGGAAACACCATATATTTT. Its protein product is CASRRAGGNTIYF. The chain joins TRBV28 to TRBJ1-3; D ambiguous. The length of the CDR3 is 13 residues. The germline V gene encodes CDR1 MDHEN and CDR2 SYDVKM. V lost 8 bases and J lost 4, with 12 bases in between.

V gene TRBV15 combines with J gene TRBJ2-7; the match to TRBD2 covers 7 bases. V shed 3 bases, J shed 3 bases, and the junction held 5 bases outside the gene matches. The CDR3 contains 14 residues. Looked up from germline, CDR1 is LNHNV and CDR2 is YYDKDF (reference sequence). CDR3 in amino acids: CATSSGGSIYEQYF. The CDR3 DNA sequence: TGTGCCACCAGCAGCGGCGGGAGTATCTACGAGCAGTACTTC. Based on the CDR3 plus reference TRBV15 and TRBJ2-7, the full variable domain is DAMVIQNPRYQVTQFGKPVTLSCSQTLNHNVMYWYQQKSSQAPKLLFHYYDKDFNNEADTPDNFQSRRPNTSFCFLDIRSPGLGDTAMYLCATSSGGSIYEQYFGPGTRLTVT.

The rearrangement uses TRBV28 and TRBJ2-5; D is uncertain. The DNA end is more similar to TRBJ2-7, so the J call may be wrong. Germline V CDR1 and CDR2: MDHEN, SYDVKM. The CDR3 has 12 residues. DNA for the CDR3: TGTGCCAGCAGTTCGAGCTCCTACGAGCAGTACTTC. Translated: CASSSSSYEQYF.

The chain recombines TRBV7-2 with TRBJ2-7, with 10 bases lining up with TRBD1. CDR1 is SGHTA and CDR2 is FQGNSA in the germline V gene. The V gene end was trimmed by 0 bases and the J gene end by 3 bases; junction bases not matched to a gene: 8. The CDR3 runs to 17 residues. CDR3 residues: CASSLAGGQGFIYEQYF. As DNA, the CDR3 is TGTGCCAGCAGCTTAGCGGGGGGACAGGGGTTTATCTACGAGCAGTACTTC.

The chain is built from TRBV6-1 and TRBJ2-3; 12 nucleotides agree with TRBD2. Germline V gene data show CDR1 as MNHNS and CDR2 as SASEGT. J was trimmed by 5 bases and V by 10 bases; bases with no gene match: 7. There are 14 residues in the CDR3. The CDR3 spells CATLGLAGLDTQYF. CDR3 DNA: TGTGCCACCCTCGGACTAGCGGGGTTAGATACGCAGTATTTT.

The V gene is TRBV5-1, the J gene TRBJ2-7, with 11 bases that match TRBD2. Trimming at V came to 4 bases and at J to 0 bases, leaving 3 bases not matched to a gene. CDR1 is SGHRS and CDR2 is YFSETQ in the germline V gene. There are 15 residues in the CDR3. Written as DNA, the CDR3 is TGCGCCAGCAGCATTAGCGGGAGGGCCTCCTACGAGCAGTACTTC. It specifies CASSISGRASYEQYF. Full variable domain (outside the CDR3, taken from reference TRBV5-1 and TRBJ2-7): KAGVTQTPRYLIKTRGQQVTLSCSPISGHRSVSWYQQTPGQGLQFLFEYFSETQRNKGNFPGRFSGRQFSNSRSEMNVSTLELGDSALYLCASSISGRASYEQYFGPGTRLTVT.

The chain joins TRBV5-1 to TRBJ1-1; D perhaps matches TRBD1 (5 bases). The CDR3 loop spans 14 amino acids. Looked up from germline, CDR1 is SGHRS and CDR2 is YFSETQ. The V end was cut by 0 bases, the J end by 7 bases, with 13 bases between. The CDR3 sequence: CASSLGQGGSEAFF. The DNA for the CDR3 is TGCGCCAGCAGCTTGGGTCAGGGAGGGAGTGAAGCTTTCTTT.

CDR3 sequence (DNA): TGTGCCAGCAGCCTGCGGCCGAGGGAGACCCAGTACTTC. Its protein is CASSLRPRETQYF. The chain joins TRBV5-6 to TRBJ2-5; no definite D call. Trimming removed 4 bases from V and 5 bases from J, with 12 bases in between. The CDR3 is made up of 13 amino acids. Germline V lookup: CDR1 SGHDT, CDR2 YYEEEE.

CDR3 sequence (DNA): TGTGCCAGCAGTTACTCCCGACAGGGAGCCTACACCTTC. The encoded protein is CASSYSRQGAYTF. The gene calls are TRBV6-5 and TRBJ1-2; 7 bases line up with TRBD1. The V segment lost 0 bases and the J segment 10 bases; nucleotides outside the gene matches: 5. This CDR3 spans 13 amino acids. Germline values: CDR1 MNHEY, CDR2 SVGAGI.

The chain uses TRBV7-2 and TRBJ2-1; no firm D call. Germline V lookup: CDR1 SGHTA, CDR2 FQGNSA. The CDR3 is 13 amino acids. Trimming stripped 4 bases from V and 4 bases from J, with 8 bases between. The CDR3 here is CASSYLRYNEQFF. Here the CDR3 DNA reads TGTGCCAGCAGCTACCTCCGTTACAATGAGCAGTTCTTC. The whole variable domain, filled in from reference TRBV7-2 and TRBJ2-1, reads GAGVSQSPSNKVTEKGKDVELRCDPISGHTALYWYRQSLGQGLEFLIYFQGNSAPDKSGLPSDRFSAERTGGSVSTLTIQRTQQEDSAVYLCASSYLRYNEQFFGPGTRLTVL.

In regard to this clone: The same CDR3 can be traced to other DNA sequences in this sample. The genes are TRBV18 and TRBJ1-1; D is ambiguous. Trimming removed 5 bases at V and 0 bases at J, with 7 bases between. The germline V gene has CDR1 KGHSH and CDR2 LQKENI. The length of the CDR3 is 13 residues. The CDR3 DNA is TGTGCCAGCTCAAGGACCGTGAACACTGAAGCTTTCTTT. This codes for CASSRTVNTEAFF.

The rearrangement joins TRBV30 to TRBJ1-6; the D is unclear. The V gene lost 3 bases and the J gene lost 6 bases, with 9 bases spanning the gap. This CDR3 contains 13 residues. Germline-derived CDR1 and CDR2 are GTSNPN and SVGIG (reference sequence). The chain's CDR3 is CAWRTGFNSPLHF. As DNA, the CDR3 is TGTGCCTGGAGGACGGGTTTTAATTCACCCCTCCACTTT.